Listed below are T cell receptor beta chains from one sample, sequenced in a study of T cells after yellow fever vaccination. From the 5' RACE reads, TCRdb called clonotypes with MiXCR, one entry per CDR3 protein. The repertoire has 250,000 or so distinct CDR3 sequences, 6% to 7.5% of them found once; the top ten carry roughly 0.9%. Sequences were derived from CD4+ T cells sorted from PBMCs, sampled 15 days after the yellow fever booster vaccination. These receptors were taken from a man aged 25 to 45 who received the YFV17D yellow fever vaccine. The CDR3 runs from the conserved cysteine through the conserved F or W. Fields, in order: V gene, J gene, clone size, D gene, CDR3 DNA, CDR3 protein. The D gene is left open where the match is weak. The listing skips clone size in some rows; elsewhere it reads once, few, many or a size class.

>TRBV7-2|TRBJ2-1|few|TRBD2
TGTGCCAGCAGCGCGCGGGAGTACCTACAAAGTCGGCAGTTCTTC
CASSAREYLQSRQFF
>TRBV4-1|TRBJ2-7|few|NA
TGCGCCAGCAGCCAAGATCCCTCCCGGGGGACAACCTACGAGCAGTACTTC
CASSQDPSRGTTYEQYF
>TRBV5-1|TRBJ2-1|NA|TRBD1
TGCGTCAGCAGCTTGACAGGGGGCTCCTACAATGAGCAGTTCTTC
CVSSLTGGSYNEQFF
>TRBV7-3|TRBJ1-2|NA|NA
TGTGCCAGCAGCTTAATCGGTCTTAGTTTCGATGGCTACACCTTC
CASSLIGLSFDGYTF
>TRBV29-1|TRBJ2-1|many|NA
TGCAGCGTCCGAGGGGGGACGGGACGAAATTCAAAGAATGAGCAGTTCTTC
CSVRGGTGRNSKNEQFF
>TRBV4-2|TRBJ2-3|many|NA
TGTGCCAGCAGCCAAGAGTTGACTAGTTTGACAGATACGCAGTATTTT
CASSQELTSLTDTQYF
>TRBV7-9|TRBJ2-3|many|TRBD2
TGTGCCAGCAGCTCCAGCGGGAGGAGCACAGATACGCAGTATTTT
CASSSSGRSTDTQYF
>TRBV5-4|TRBJ2-1|few|TRBD2
TGTGCCAGCAGCAGGGGGTTACTAGCGGGCGGGGGCTACAATGAGCAGTTCTTC
CASSRGLLAGGGYNEQFF
>TRBV12-3/TRBV12-4|TRBJ1-4|NA|NA
TGTGCCAGCAGTGGGGGGGAAAAACTGTTTTTT
CASSGGEKLFF
>TRBV19|TRBJ2-1|NA|NA
TGTGCCAGTAGACCCCAGGGGTGGGTTCTCAATGAGCAGTTCTTC
CASRPQGWVLNEQFF
>TRBV7-8|TRBJ2-5|many|NA
TGTGCCAGCAGCTTTGGGACACGACAAGAGACCCAGTACTTC
CASSFGTRQETQYF
>TRBV4-3|TRBJ2-7|NA|NA
TGCGCCAGCAGCCAAGAGCCGGTGGTCAGCTCCTACGAGCAGTACTTC
CASSQEPVVSSYEQYF
>TRBV6-5|TRBJ1-1|few|NA
TGTGCCAGCAGGTACCGAGACCGTGAAGCTTTCTTT
CASRYRDREAFF
>TRBV5-1|TRBJ2-3|many|NA
TGCGCCAGCAGCTTGGATCTTCGAGATACGCAGTATTTT
CASSLDLRDTQYF
>TRBV6-5|TRBJ2-3|many|TRBD2
TGTGCCAGCAGTTACTCGAATCCCACTAGCGGGAGGAGTACGCAGTATTTT
CASSYSNPTSGRSTQYF
>TRBV7-2|TRBJ2-7|many|NA
TGTGCCAGCAGCTTAATGGCAGCGGTAAACCTTCCCTACGAGCAGTACTTC
CASSLMAAVNLPYEQYF
>TRBV29-1|TRBJ2-5|few|NA
TGCAGCGTTGACGGACGCTTCAACCAAGAGACCCAGTACTTC
CSVDGRFNQETQYF
>TRBV29-1|TRBJ2-1|many|TRBD1
TGCAGCGTTGAAGGTGACAGGGGGCTCAATGAGCAGTTCTTC
CSVEGDRGLNEQFF
>TRBV7-9|TRBJ1-1|many|NA
TGTGCCAGCAGCCAGCAGGGGAAGGGCACTGAAGCTTTCTTT
CASSQQGKGTEAFF
>TRBV5-1|TRBJ2-5|many|NA
TGCGCCAGCAGACCGGACGGGACTGGGGAAGAGACCCAGTACTTC
CASRPDGTGEETQYF
>TRBV20-1|TRBJ2-1|few|NA
TGCAGTGCAACGGAGGGGGACGGTGAGCAGTTCTTC
CSATEGDGEQFF
>TRBV14|TRBJ2-6|many|NA
TGTGCCAGCAGCAAGGTCGGTTCTAGCTCTGGGGCCAACGTCCTGACTTTC
CASSKVGSSSGANVLTF
>TRBV6-5|TRBJ2-7|few|NA
TGTGCCAGCAGTTACAGGGTGGGGTACGAGCAGTACTTC
CASSYRVGYEQYF
>TRBV12-3/TRBV12-4|TRBJ1-2|NA|NA
TGTGCCAGCAGTCCACGACAGGTTGCTAACTATGGCTACACCTTC
CASSPRQVANYGYTF
>TRBV7-2|TRBJ2-3|NA|NA
TGTGCCAGCACCCCTAATTACGGCACAGATACGCAGTATTTT
CASTPNYGTDTQYF
>TRBV9|TRBJ2-5|many|NA
TGTGCCAGCAGCGTAGGAGGGAGATTCCAAGAGACCCAGTACTTC
CASSVGGRFQETQYF
>TRBV6-5|TRBJ1-2|many|NA
TGTGCCAGCAGCCGGACCTTTTTGGAGGGCTACACCTTC
CASSRTFLEGYTF
>TRBV2|TRBJ2-1|NA|NA
TGTGCCAGCACCTCCGCCAATGAGCAGTTCTTC
CASTSANEQFF
>TRBV5-1|TRBJ2-1|many|TRBD2
TGCGCCAGCAGCTTGTTTGCGGGAGGGTACAATGAGCAGTTCTTC
CASSLFAGGYNEQFF
>TRBV25-1|TRBJ2-3|few|NA
TGTGCCAGCTCACCCCCCGGTAGCACAGATACGCAGTATTTT
CASSPPGSTDTQYF
>TRBV5-1|TRBJ2-1|NA|NA
TGCGCCAGCAGCCCCGGGGGTAGGCACAATGAGCAGTTCTTC
CASSPGGRHNEQFF
>TRBV14|TRBJ2-1|few|NA
TGTGCCAGCAGCCAAATTACCGGGACTGTCAATGAGCAGTTCTTC
CASSQITGTVNEQFF
>TRBV7-8|TRBJ2-7|many|NA
TGTGCCAGCAGCTTAGGACTAGTATCCGGATCCGAGCAGTACTTC
CASSLGLVSGSEQYF
>TRBV28|TRBJ2-7|few|NA
TGTGCCAGCATGGGCAACTCCTACGAGCAGTACTTC
CASMGNSYEQYF
>TRBV29-1|TRBJ2-1|many|NA
TGCAGCGTTGTAGGCGTCTACAATGAGCAGTTCTTC
CSVVGVYNEQFF
>TRBV5-1|TRBJ2-1|NA|TRBD2
TGCGCCAGCAGCTCCGGGACTAGTATGAATGAGCAGTTCTTC
CASSSGTSMNEQFF
>TRBV20-1|TRBJ2-3|many|TRBD2
TGCAGTGCTAGAGGTCGGGGAGGGATGATAGATACGCAGTATTTT
CSARGRGGMIDTQYF
>TRBV25-1|TRBJ2-1|few|TRBD2
TGTGCCAGCAGTGCTAGCGGGGCCCGTCCCAATGAGCAGTTCTTC
CASSASGARPNEQFF
>TRBV19|TRBJ2-2|few|TRBD2
TGTGCCAGTAGACCTAGCGGGATTACCGGGGAGCTGTTTTTT
CASRPSGITGELFF
>TRBV20-1|TRBJ2-7|NA|TRBD1
TGCAGTGTAAACAGGGGTAACGACGAGCAGTACTTC
CSVNRGNDEQYF
>TRBV6-2/TRBV6-3|TRBJ2-7|NA|NA
TGTGCCAGCAGTGGAATGACAGGAACGTACTTC
CASSGMTGTYF
>TRBV5-4|TRBJ2-5|NA|TRBD2
TGTGCCAGCAGCCCAGGGACTAGCGTAGGAGAGACCCAGTACTTC
CASSPGTSVGETQYF
>TRBV20-1|TRBJ1-1|NA|NA
TGCAGTGCTCCGCGTTCCCGGGACGGGGATTTCTTT
CSAPRSRDGDFF
>TRBV5-1|TRBJ1-4|few|NA
TGCGCCAGCAGCTCCGCAACCGGAACCTTTAATGAAAAACTGTTTTTT
CASSSATGTFNEKLFF
>TRBV11-3|TRBJ2-2|NA|TRBD2
TGTGCCAGCAGCTTGGGACTAGCGGGAGTACCCGGGGAGCTGTTTTTT
CASSLGLAGVPGELFF
>TRBV11-1|TRBJ1-1|many|TRBD1
TGTGCCAGCAGCCGGGGACAGGCGGGCACTGAAGCTTTCTTT
CASSRGQAGTEAFF
>TRBV4-3|TRBJ1-4|NA|NA
TGCGCCAGCAGCCCTACAGTAACTAATGAAAAACTGTTTTTT
CASSPTVTNEKLFF
>TRBV18|TRBJ1-5|NA|NA
TGTGCCAGCTCACCAGCGGCACAAAATCAGCCCCAGCATTTT
CASSPAAQNQPQHF
>TRBV25-1|TRBJ2-2|few|NA
TGTGCCAGCAGGACCTACGGGACGGGTAACACCGGGGAGCTGTTTTTT
CASRTYGTGNTGELFF
>TRBV11-2|TRBJ2-2|few|TRBD1
TGTGCCAGCAATTTATGGGGAGGGACAGGGGATATCACCGGGGAGCTGTTTTTT
CASNLWGGTGDITGELFF
>TRBV5-6|TRBJ1-2|NA|TRBD1
TGTGCCAGCAGCAGCCGGGACAGAAAAGGCTACACCTTC
CASSSRDRKGYTF
>TRBV12-3/TRBV12-4|TRBJ2-1|NA|NA
TGTGCCAGCAGTTTTGGGGGGCGAGAGCAGTTCTTC
CASSFGGREQFF
>TRBV7-9|TRBJ2-3|few|NA
TGTGCCAGCAGCTTAGCTGGGCGGGGCACAGATACGCAGTATTTT
CASSLAGRGTDTQYF
>TRBV27|TRBJ1-2|NA|TRBD1
TGTGCCAGTCGGCGGACAGGGACTTTCTATGGCTACACCTTC
CASRRTGTFYGYTF
>TRBV6-2/TRBV6-3|TRBJ2-3|NA|TRBD2
TGTGCCAGCAGTTCACCGGGACTAGGCATGACAGATACGCAGTATTTT
CASSSPGLGMTDTQYF
>TRBV5-1|TRBJ1-6|few|NA
TGCGCCAGCAGCCAGACACGGAGCTCCTATAATTCACCCCTCCACTTT
CASSQTRSSYNSPLHF
>TRBV7-2|TRBJ2-7|NA|TRBD2
TGTGCCAGCAGCTTATATAGCGGGAGTGACTACGAGCAGTACTTC
CASSLYSGSDYEQYF
>TRBV12-3/TRBV12-4|TRBJ2-5|NA|TRBD2
TGTGCCAGCAGGGGACTAGCGGGAAACCAAGAGACCCAGTACTTC
CASRGLAGNQETQYF
>TRBV3-1|TRBJ2-1|many|NA
TGTGCCAGCAGCTTACAACCGGGGTATGAGCAGTTCTTC
CASSLQPGYEQFF
>TRBV10-3|TRBJ2-7|many|NA
TGTGCCATCAGTGAGTCTGAGGCGGGCTCCTACGAGCAGTACTTC
CAISESEAGSYEQYF